These 21 T cell receptor beta chains share one sample of origin, sequenced in a study of monozygotic twins with inflammatory bowel disease. TCRdb processed the 5' RACE reads again and assigns one entry to each CDR3 protein, with no DNA. The repertoire shows 150,000 to 200,000 distinct CDR3 sequences; the top ten hold around 6.8%. Sequencing was performed on blood. The receptors stem from a human donor with ulcerative colitis or Crohn's disease, or a healthy co-twin of an affected twin (not recorded which).

V and J are TRBV28 and TRBJ1-2; TCRdb outputs TRBD1, but without DNA this stays unchecked. The CDR3 runs 17 residues. Germline-derived CDR1 and CDR2 are MDHEN and SYDVKM. CDR3 protein: CASSDTWGDSNYYGYTF.

The rearrangement links TRBV20-1 to TRBJ2-4. Per the germline V gene, CDR1 is DFQATT and CDR2 is SNEGSKA (reference sequence). This CDR3 spans 14 amino acids. CDR3 loop: CSAGFLMAKNIQYF.

The rearrangement links TRBV5-4 to TRBJ2-1. Germline V gives CDR1 SGHNT, CDR2 YYREEE (reference sequence). The CDR3 extends over 13 amino acids. CDR3 amino acids: CASSYSIYNEQFF. The variable domain in full, completed from reference TRBV5-4 and TRBJ2-1, reads ETGVTQSPTHLIKTRGQQVTLRCSSQSGHNTVSWYQQALGQGPQFIFQYYREEENGRGNFPPRFSGLQFPNYSSELNVNALELDDSALYLCASSYSIYNEQFFGPGTRLTVL.

The chain has TRBV27 and TRBJ2-7; the TCRdb call, TRBD2, lacks DNA for checking. CDR3 length: 15 amino acids. Germline lookup yields CDR1 MNHEY and CDR2 SMNVEV (reference sequence). This CDR3 is CASSSSGSSSYEQYF.

The chain links TRBV28 to TRBJ1-3; TCRdb proposes TRBD1, but this gene call is untestable without DNA. The length of the CDR3 is 15 residues. From germline, CDR1 is MDHEN and CDR2 SYDVKM. The CDR3 region is CASSTPGTGGNTIYF.

This rearrangement joins TRBV29-1 to TRBJ2-3; the D gene TCRdb calls, TRBD2, cannot be checked with no DNA. Looked up from germline, CDR1 is SQVTM and CDR2 is ANQGSEA. This CDR3 contains 15 residues. CDR3 amino acids: CSVEPSGRGIDTQYF.

This rearrangement joins TRBV6-5 to TRBJ2-3; no DNA is available, so the TRBD1 call from TCRdb remains unchecked. The CDR3 totals 17 residues. The germline CDR1 and CDR2 sequences are MNHEY and SVGAGI. CDR3: CASSSPRAGRGTDTQYF.

The chain employs TRBV6-2 or TRBV6-3 and TRBJ2-7. The CDR3 contains 14 residues. CDR1 and CDR2 from the germline V gene are MNHEY and SVGEGT. The CDR3 here is CASSFQRRYYEQYF.

The chain links TRBV10-3 to TRBJ1-5. This CDR3 comprises 12 residues. CDR1 is ENHRY and CDR2 is SYGVKD in the germline V gene. The CDR3 here is CATAYPNPPQHF.

The chain carries TRBV7-6 and TRBJ2-2; the D call from TCRdb, TRBD1, cannot be confirmed without DNA. The CDR3 runs 14 residues. The germline V gene has CDR1 SGHVS and CDR2 FNYEAQ. CDR3 in amino acids: CASSANSGTGELFF. Using reference TRBV7-6 and TRBJ2-2 for the parts outside the CDR3, the full variable domain is GAGVSQSPRYKVTKRGQDVALRCDPISGHVSLYWYRQALGQGPEFLTYFNYEAQQDKSGLPNDRFSAERPEGSISTLTIQRTEQRDSAMYRCASSANSGTGELFFGEGSRLTVL.

This rearrangement joins TRBV20-1 to TRBJ2-1; TCRdb picks TRBD1, but there is no DNA to check that call. Germline loops: CDR1 DFQATT, CDR2 SNEGSKA (reference sequence). The CDR3 has 19 residues. Here the CDR3 reads CSARAPRGSGLSSYNEQFF.

The chain uses TRBV11-2 and TRBJ2-7; checking the TCRdb D call of TRBD2 is not possible without DNA. The CDR3 has 19 amino acids. Germline CDR1 SGHAT, CDR2 FQNNGV. The CDR3 spells CASSPRLGRSGRDLREQYF.

This chain's CDR3 is CASSNRVSSNQPQHF. The J gene is TRBJ1-5, the V gene TRBV6-2 or TRBV6-3; no DNA is available, so the TRBD1 call from TCRdb remains unchecked. This CDR3 has 15 residues. Looked up from germline, CDR1 is MNHEY and CDR2 is SVGEGT.

This rearrangement joins TRBV19 to TRBJ1-5; without DNA, the TCRdb call of TRBD1 cannot be checked. The CDR3 contains 16 residues. Germline CDR1 LNHDA, CDR2 SQIVND (reference sequence). The chain's CDR3 is CASSIGDSFSNQPQHF.

This chain uses TRBV20-1 with TRBJ2-5. From germline, CDR1 is DFQATT and CDR2 SNEGSKA (reference sequence). This CDR3 spans 14 amino acids. CDR3 sequence: CSARDPWGQETQYF.

The J gene is TRBJ2-1, the V gene TRBV5-1. Germline CDR1 and CDR2: SGHRS and YFSETQ. The CDR3 sequence is 11 residues long. The CDR3: CASSFNNEQFF.

The CDR3 loop reads CASSLNYEQYF. This rearrangement joins TRBV7-2 to TRBJ2-7. The CDR3 is 11 residues long. Germline V gene data show CDR1 as SGHTA and CDR2 as FQGNSA.

J is TRBJ1-2 and V is TRBV15; TCRdb reports TRBD1, a call that lacks DNA to check it against. CDR1 LNHNV and CDR2 YYDKDF come from the germline V gene (reference sequence). There are 15 residues in the CDR3. CDR3 sequence: CATSRGRQLINGYTF. Together with reference TRBV15 and TRBJ1-2, the CDR3 gives the full variable domain: DAMVIQNPRYQVTQFGKPVTLSCSQTLNHNVMYWYQQKSSQAPKLLFHYYDKDFNNEADTPDNFQSRRPNTSFCFLDIRSPGLGDTAMYLCATSRGRQLINGYTFGSGTRLTVV.

The rearrangement uses TRBV19 and TRBJ2-7. The CDR3 consists of 15 residues. Germline CDR1 is LNHDA and CDR2 is SQIVND (reference sequence). This CDR3 is CASSISTSGGYEQYF.

The J gene is TRBJ1-6, the V gene TRBV25-1; TCRdb returns TRBD1, unconfirmable since there is no DNA. The CDR3 runs 14 residues. Germline lookup yields CDR1 MGHDK and CDR2 SYGVNS. The CDR3 loop is CASNRDRVDSPLHF.

The chain carries TRBV18 and TRBJ2-5; TCRdb picks TRBD2, but there is no DNA to check that call. The CDR3 has 15 amino acids. Germline CDR1 and CDR2: KGHSH and LQKENI. Here the CDR3 reads CASSPGTPRGGTQYF.